These T cell receptor beta chains were read from a single sample in a study of blood T cell repertoires in COVID-19. Profiling relied on immunoSEQ multiplex PCR, and the TCRdb table lists in-frame clones only, not all of them. The sample shows around 400,000 clones, 80% to 95% of them seen only once. The specimen was PBMCs or T cells enriched from blood (not recorded which). All receptors come from a woman between 35 and 50 years old who had been exposed to COVID-19. Both conserved end residues are part of each CDR3. The D gene is left open where the match is weak. A clone size is listed for some rows: how often the clone was seen (once, few, many), or a class if it is expanded.

D gene: NA; J gene: TRBJ2-5; V gene: TRBV7-2; clone size: NA; CDR3 DNA: TGTGCCAGCAGCTCATTCGTCGGGGGCCAAGAGACCCAGTACTTC; CDR3 protein: CASSSFVGGQETQYF
D gene: TRBD2; J gene: TRBJ2-4; V gene: TRBV3-1/TRBV3-2; clone size: NA; CDR3 DNA: TGTGCCAGCAGCCAAGGGACTAGCGGGAGCGCCAAAAACATTCAGTACTTC; CDR3 protein: CASSQGTSGSAKNIQYF
D gene: NA; J gene: TRBJ2-3; V gene: TRBV24-1; clone size: NA; CDR3 DNA: TGTGCCACCAGTGATCCCGGAGGGAGCACAGATACGCAGTATTTT; CDR3 protein: CATSDPGGSTDTQYF
D gene: TRBD1; J gene: TRBJ1-1; V gene: TRBV11-3; clone size: NA; CDR3 DNA: TGTGCCAGCAGCCGACTCCCAACTCCGGGACAGGAGAGGGGAGCTTTCTTT; CDR3 protein: CASSRLPTPGQERGAFF
D gene: NA; J gene: TRBJ1-1; V gene: TRBV7-8; clone size: NA; CDR3 DNA: TGTGCCAGCAGCTTAGCGATGGGACTCTTGAACACTGAAGCTTTCTTT; CDR3 protein: CASSLAMGLLNTEAFF
D gene: NA; J gene: TRBJ1-2; V gene: TRBV6-5; clone size: NA; CDR3 DNA: TGTGCCAGCAGTACAGACATGTCGAATGGCTACACCTTC; CDR3 protein: CASSTDMSNGYTF
D gene: NA; J gene: TRBJ1-2; V gene: TRBV30; clone size: NA; CDR3 DNA: TGTGCCTGGACCAGAGACACCCCCCTCTATGGCTACACCTTC; CDR3 protein: CAWTRDTPLYGYTF
D gene: NA; J gene: TRBJ1-1; V gene: TRBV24-1; clone size: once; CDR3 DNA: TGTGCCACCGGCAGGCCAGGCCGGACTGAAGCTTTCTTT; CDR3 protein: CATGRPGRTEAFF
D gene: TRBD1; J gene: TRBJ1-5; V gene: TRBV27; clone size: NA; CDR3 DNA: TGTGCCAGCAGCTTAAGACAGGGGGCTGGCAATCAGCCCCAGCATTTT; CDR3 protein: CASSLRQGAGNQPQHF
D gene: NA; J gene: TRBJ2-7; V gene: TRBV2; clone size: once; CDR3 DNA: TGTGCCAGCAGGGCCCTACAGGGCCCCTACGAGCAGTACTTC; CDR3 protein: CASRALQGPYEQYF
D gene: NA; J gene: TRBJ1-2; V gene: TRBV30; clone size: NA; CDR3 DNA: TGTGCCTGGAGTGTACTCGGGAACTATGGCTACACCTTC; CDR3 protein: CAWSVLGNYGYTF
D gene: NA; J gene: TRBJ2-3; V gene: TRBV11-3; clone size: NA; CDR3 DNA: TGTGCCAGCAGCCCGCGAGCGGAGTCCACAGATACGCAGTATTTT; CDR3 protein: CASSPRAESTDTQYF
D gene: NA; J gene: TRBJ1-1; V gene: TRBV7-3; clone size: NA; CDR3 DNA: TGTGCCAGCAGCCTCGAGGGATTGGGGAACACTGAAGCTTTCTTT; CDR3 protein: CASSLEGLGNTEAFF
D gene: TRBD1; J gene: TRBJ1-2; V gene: TRBV7-8; clone size: NA; CDR3 DNA: TGTGCCAGCAGCTTTGACAGGGACTATGGCTACACCTTC; CDR3 protein: CASSFDRDYGYTF
D gene: NA; J gene: TRBJ2-3; V gene: TRBV7-8; clone size: NA; CDR3 DNA: TGTGCCAGCAGCTTACTGCTGGGCCCAGATACGCAGTATTTT; CDR3 protein: CASSLLLGPDTQYF
D gene: TRBD1; J gene: TRBJ1-2; V gene: TRBV7-2; clone size: NA; CDR3 DNA: TGTGCCAGCAGCCTTGGGACAGGGGGCGCTCATGGCTACACCTTC; CDR3 protein: CASSLGTGGAHGYTF
D gene: NA; J gene: TRBJ2-2; V gene: TRBV10-1; clone size: once; CDR3 DNA: TGCGCCAGCGGTCGGAGTACCGGGGAGCTGTTTTTT; CDR3 protein: CASGRSTGELFF
D gene: NA; J gene: TRBJ2-3; V gene: TRBV7-3; clone size: NA; CDR3 DNA: TGTGCCAGCAGCTTAACGTCTTCAAGAGGCCCAGATACGCAGTATTTT; CDR3 protein: CASSLTSSRGPDTQYF
D gene: TRBD1; J gene: TRBJ1-2; V gene: TRBV6-5; clone size: NA; CDR3 DNA: TGTGCCAGCACGGGACAGGGTTATGGCTACACCTTC; CDR3 protein: CASTGQGYGYTF
D gene: NA; J gene: TRBJ1-3; V gene: TRBV12-5; clone size: NA; CDR3 DNA: TGTGCTAGTCGACAGAGTTCTGGAAACACCATATATTTT; CDR3 protein: CASRQSSGNTIYF
D gene: TRBD1; J gene: TRBJ2-5; V gene: TRBV28; clone size: NA; CDR3 DNA: TGTGCCAGCACTGGGCCTGGGACAGGGCAAAAGACCCAGTACTTC; CDR3 protein: CASTGPGTGQKTQYF
D gene: NA; J gene: TRBJ2-5; V gene: TRBV11-1; clone size: NA; CDR3 DNA: TGTGCCTCGAAGCCGGCCCGGGGTTTGGGGGAGACCCAGTACTTC; CDR3 protein: CASKPARGLGETQYF
D gene: TRBD2; J gene: TRBJ2-6; V gene: TRBV18; clone size: NA; CDR3 DNA: TGTGCCACGCGTCCCCCGGGACTAGCGGTCTCTGGGGCCAACGTCCTGACTTTC; CDR3 protein: CATRPPGLAVSGANVLTF
D gene: NA; J gene: TRBJ2-7; V gene: TRBV7-8; clone size: NA; CDR3 DNA: TGTGCCAGCACCCGGACAGACTTCTCCTACGAGCAGTACTTC; CDR3 protein: CASTRTDFSYEQYF
D gene: NA; J gene: TRBJ1-6; V gene: TRBV5-4; clone size: NA; CDR3 DNA: TGTGCCAGCAGCTTTGAGCGCGGGCAGGGAGGTTCACCCCTCCACTTT; CDR3 protein: CASSFERGQGGSPLHF
D gene: TRBD1; J gene: TRBJ2-7; V gene: TRBV10-1; clone size: NA; CDR3 DNA: TGCGCCAGCAGTGGGAGGACAGGGAATACCTACGAGCAGTACTTC; CDR3 protein: CASSGRTGNTYEQYF
D gene: NA; J gene: TRBJ1-4; V gene: TRBV18; clone size: few; CDR3 DNA: TGTGCCAGCTCACTTTCAGGCCCCGGGGGAGAAAAACTGTTTTTT; CDR3 protein: CASSLSGPGGEKLFF
D gene: NA; J gene: TRBJ2-7; V gene: TRBV24-1; clone size: NA; CDR3 DNA: TGTGCCACCAGTGACCCCCCGGGGGACGAGCAGTACTTC; CDR3 protein: CATSDPPGDEQYF
D gene: TRBD1; J gene: TRBJ2-7; V gene: TRBV5-1; clone size: NA; CDR3 DNA: TGCGCCAGCAGCTTACTACCACCCGGGACAGGGGGCTACGAGCAGTACTTC; CDR3 protein: CASSLLPPGTGGYEQYF
D gene: NA; J gene: TRBJ1-3; V gene: TRBV2; clone size: NA; CDR3 DNA: TGTGCCAGCAGTGCAGGGGAGTCTGGAAACACCATATATTTT; CDR3 protein: CASSAGESGNTIYF
D gene: TRBD1; J gene: TRBJ1-2; V gene: TRBV3-1/TRBV3-2; clone size: NA; CDR3 DNA: TGTGCCAGCAGCCAGGGGGACAGGTGGAACTATGGCTACACCTTC; CDR3 protein: CASSQGDRWNYGYTF
D gene: TRBD1; J gene: TRBJ1-2; V gene: TRBV29-1; clone size: NA; CDR3 DNA: TGCAGCGTTATGACAGGGGAGCGCGGCTACACCTTC; CDR3 protein: CSVMTGERGYTF
D gene: NA; J gene: TRBJ1-5; V gene: TRBV12-5; clone size: NA; CDR3 DNA: TGTGCTAGTGGTTTGGTACAGGTTGATCAGCCCCAGCATTTT; CDR3 protein: CASGLVQVDQPQHF
D gene: TRBD1; J gene: TRBJ1-3; V gene: TRBV2; clone size: many; CDR3 DNA: TGTGCCAGCAGGTGGACAGGTCTCTCTGGAAACACCATATATTTT; CDR3 protein: CASRWTGLSGNTIYF
D gene: TRBD1; J gene: TRBJ2-1; V gene: TRBV7-2; clone size: NA; CDR3 DNA: TGTGCCAGCAGCTCGACAGGGTTCTCCTACAATGAGCAGTTCTTC; CDR3 protein: CASSSTGFSYNEQFF
D gene: NA; J gene: TRBJ2-1; V gene: TRBV2; clone size: NA; CDR3 DNA: TGTGCCTTAAGCGGATGGGAGCCCCCCGGGACTCCCAATGAGCAGTTCTTC; CDR3 protein: CALSGWEPPGTPNEQFF
D gene: NA; J gene: TRBJ1-3; V gene: TRBV9; clone size: once; CDR3 DNA: TGTGCCAGCAGCGTAGAACAAGACTCTGGAAACACCATATATTTT; CDR3 protein: CASSVEQDSGNTIYF
D gene: TRBD1; J gene: TRBJ1-2; V gene: TRBV7-9; clone size: NA; CDR3 DNA: TGTGCCAGCAGCGCGACCGGGACAGGGGGTGGCTACACCTTC; CDR3 protein: CASSATGTGGGYTF
D gene: TRBD1; J gene: TRBJ1-6; V gene: TRBV9; clone size: NA; CDR3 DNA: TGTGCCAGCAGCGTCGGACAGGGGGTAGGGTCACCCCTCCACTTT; CDR3 protein: CASSVGQGVGSPLHF
D gene: NA; J gene: TRBJ1-5; V gene: TRBV24-1; clone size: NA; CDR3 DNA: TGTGCCACCAGCGGGAGTACAAAAAGCAATCAGCCCCAGCATTTT; CDR3 protein: CATSGSTKSNQPQHF
D gene: NA; J gene: TRBJ1-1; V gene: TRBV5-1; clone size: NA; CDR3 DNA: TGCGCCAGCAGCTTGGCCGAATTGGAGGACACTGAAGCTTTCTTT; CDR3 protein: CASSLAELEDTEAFF
D gene: NA; J gene: TRBJ1-2; V gene: TRBV29-1; clone size: NA; CDR3 DNA: TGCAGCGTCTACGGCGCAGGGAACTATGGCTACACCTTC; CDR3 protein: CSVYGAGNYGYTF
D gene: NA; J gene: TRBJ2-5; V gene: TRBV16; clone size: NA; CDR3 DNA: TGTGCCAGCAGTCCCCTTGGGGGGGCACGCGAGACCCAGTACTTC; CDR3 protein: CASSPLGGARETQYF
D gene: TRBD2; J gene: TRBJ2-1; V gene: TRBV5-1; clone size: few; CDR3 DNA: TGCGCCAGCAGCAGGCTAGCGGGGGACAATGAGCAGTTCTTC; CDR3 protein: CASSRLAGDNEQFF
D gene: TRBD1; J gene: TRBJ1-2; V gene: TRBV3-1/TRBV3-2; clone size: NA; CDR3 DNA: TGTGCCAGCAGCCAAGAGGACAGGGGCAATGGCTACACCTTC; CDR3 protein: CASSQEDRGNGYTF
D gene: TRBD1; J gene: TRBJ1-4; V gene: TRBV9; clone size: NA; CDR3 DNA: TGTGCCAGCAGCGTAGTCGGACAGGGCGCAAAACTGTTTTTT; CDR3 protein: CASSVVGQGAKLFF
D gene: TRBD2; J gene: TRBJ2-7; V gene: TRBV9; clone size: NA; CDR3 DNA: TGTGCCAGCAGCGTAAGAGATGCGGGGGGCCTTACCTACGAGCAGTACTTC; CDR3 protein: CASSVRDAGGLTYEQYF
D gene: NA; J gene: TRBJ1-2; V gene: TRBV30; clone size: NA; CDR3 DNA: TGTGCCTGGACTCCGCTATATGGCTACACCTTC; CDR3 protein: CAWTPLYGYTF
D gene: NA; J gene: TRBJ1-4; V gene: TRBV27; clone size: NA; CDR3 DNA: TGTGCCAGCAGCCCGGGCGGGGTGGGTAATGAAAAACTGTTTTTT; CDR3 protein: CASSPGGVGNEKLFF
D gene: TRBD2; J gene: TRBJ2-1; V gene: TRBV7-9; clone size: NA; CDR3 DNA: TGTGCCAGCAGCACCTCTGTAGCGGGGGGACTAGGCGATGAGCAGTTCTTC; CDR3 protein: CASSTSVAGGLGDEQFF
D gene: TRBD1; J gene: TRBJ2-7; V gene: TRBV11-3; clone size: NA; CDR3 DNA: TGTGCCAGCAGCTCACGGACAGGGGCGACCTACGAGCAGTACTTC; CDR3 protein: CASSSRTGATYEQYF
D gene: TRBD1; J gene: TRBJ1-1; V gene: TRBV18; clone size: few; CDR3 DNA: TGTGCCAGCTCACAGGGACAGGGGGCTGAAGCTTTCTTT; CDR3 protein: CASSQGQGAEAFF
D gene: TRBD2; J gene: TRBJ2-3; V gene: TRBV2; clone size: NA; CDR3 DNA: TGTGCCAGGCCGACTAGCGGGGCCACAGGTACAGATACGCAGTATTTT; CDR3 protein: CARPTSGATGTDTQYF
D gene: NA; J gene: TRBJ1-1; V gene: TRBV10-3; clone size: NA; CDR3 DNA: TGTGCCATCAGTGATAGGGGTATGAACACTGAAGCTTTCTTT; CDR3 protein: CAISDRGMNTEAFF
D gene: NA; J gene: TRBJ1-4; V gene: TRBV19; clone size: once; CDR3 DNA: TGTGCCAGCCCCCCCCCTGCAACTAATGAAAAACTGTTTTTT; CDR3 protein: CASPPPATNEKLFF
D gene: NA; J gene: TRBJ1-1; V gene: TRBV7-8; clone size: once; CDR3 DNA: TGTGCCAGCAGCTTAAAATTAGGGGCGGCTGAAGCTTTCTTT; CDR3 protein: CASSLKLGAAEAFF
D gene: NA; J gene: TRBJ1-5; V gene: TRBV5-8; clone size: NA; CDR3 DNA: TGTGCCAGCAGCTGGCAGGGTGCCGGCAATCAGCCCCAGCATTTT; CDR3 protein: CASSWQGAGNQPQHF
D gene: NA; J gene: TRBJ1-6; V gene: TRBV11-2; clone size: NA; CDR3 DNA: TGTGCCAGCTCCCCGGGGATCCCACCCCTCCACTTT; CDR3 protein: CASSPGIPPLHF
D gene: TRBD2; J gene: TRBJ2-1; V gene: TRBV10-3; clone size: many; CDR3 DNA: TGTGCCATCAGTGACGATAGGGCGGGAGGGGATGAGCAGTTCTTC; CDR3 protein: CAISDDRAGGDEQFF